A single sample is the source of the 8 T cell receptor beta chains below, sequenced in a study of blood T cell repertoires in COVID-19. Using immunoSEQ multiplex PCR, the repertoire was profiled, and TCRdb retains in-frame clones only, with some absent. Found here are about 59,000 clones, roughly 90% of them singletons; the top ten hold 4.5% to 5.5%. The sequencing input was peripheral blood. The receptors derive from an elderly man in a cohort sampled during active COVID-19.

The chain recombines TRBV9 with TRBJ1-1; 12 bases agree with TRBD1. Germline V gene sequence: CDR1 SGDLS, CDR2 YYNGEE. The trim removed 3 bases at V and 5 bases at J, leaving 5 bases unmatched. The CDR3 sequence is 15 residues long. As DNA, the CDR3 is TGTGCCAGCAGCGCCGGGACAGGGGGCAGGACTGAAGCTTTCTTT. Protein sequence: CASSAGTGGRTEAFF. Variable domain in full (rest from reference TRBV9 and TRBJ1-1): DSGVTQTPKHLITATGQRVTLRCSPRSGDLSVYWYQQSLDQGLQFLIQYYNGEERAKGNILERFSAQQFPDLHSELNLSSLELGDSALYFCASSAGTGGRTEAFFGQGTRLTVV.

The chain couples TRBV5-8 to TRBJ1-3, with 9 nucleotides matching TRBD1. Germline CDR1 SGHTS, CDR2 YDEGEE. The CDR3 contains 14 residues. Unmatched junction bases numbered 2, after V lost 4 bases and J lost 3 bases. DNA for the CDR3: TGTGCCAGCAGCCGGGACAGGGTTGGAAACACCATATATTTT. The encoded protein is CASSRDRVGNTIYF. Supplemented by reference TRBV5-8 and TRBJ1-3, the full variable domain reads EAGVTQSPTHLIKTRGQQATLRCSPISGHTSVYWYQQALGLGLQFLLWYDEGEERNRGNFPPRFSGRQFPNYSSELNVNALELEDSALYLCASSRDRVGNTIYFGEGSWLTVV.

The genes are TRBV6-4 and TRBJ1-2, with no clear D. V gave up 2 bases and J gave up 1 base, with 8 bases separating them. This CDR3 has 14 amino acids. CDR1 and CDR2 from the germline V gene are MRHNA and SNTAGT. In DNA, the CDR3 is TGTGCCAGCAGTGACGGGAGCCTTAACTATGGCTACACCTTC. This gives the protein CASSDGSLNYGYTF.

V usage is TRBV18 and J usage is TRBJ1-2, with 9 bases that match TRBD1. Germline CDR1 is KGHSH and CDR2 is LQKENI. J lost 4 bases, V lost 5 bases, and 5 bases had no gene match. This CDR3 comprises 14 residues. For the CDR3, the DNA is TGTGCCAGCTCAAACACGACAGGGGGCTATGGCTACACCTTC. Translation gives CASSNTTGGYGYTF.

CDR3 in DNA: TGTGCCAGCAGCTTAGCCGGGACAGACAATCAGCCCCAGCATTTT. Its protein product is CASSLAGTDNQPQHF. The gene calls are TRBV7-9 and TRBJ1-5; 7 bases align to TRBD1. Germline lookup yields CDR1 SEHNR and CDR2 FQNEAQ (reference sequence). Losses at the gene ends were 0 bases for V and 3 bases for J; bases not matched to a gene: 2. The CDR3 extends over 15 amino acids. Supplemented by reference TRBV7-9 and TRBJ1-5, the full variable domain reads DTGVSQNPRHKITKRGQNVTFRCDPISEHNRLYWYRQTLGQGPEFLTYFQNEAQLEKSRLLSDRFSAERPKGSFSTLEIQRTEQGDSAMYLCASSLAGTDNQPQHFGDGTRLSIL.

The rearrangement joins TRBV4-1 to TRBJ2-3; tentatively, D is TRBD2 (6 bases). CDR3 size: 18 residues. Per germline, CDR1 MGHRA and CDR2 YSYEKL. The V end was cut by 0 bases, the J end by 0 bases, with 16 bases between. This chain's CDR3 is CASSQDLIVGTSTDTQYF. In DNA form, the CDR3 reads TGCGCCAGCAGCCAAGATTTGATTGTAGGGACTAGCACAGATACGCAGTATTTT.

This clone was found a few times. The chain employs TRBV11-3 and TRBJ1-5; 11 bases are a match to TRBD1. In germline, CDR1 is SGHNT, CDR2 YENEEA. This CDR3 region has 15 residues. Trimming cost V 2 bases and J 7 bases; bases outside gene matches: 4. The CDR3 here is CASSLFGTGGQPQHF. The CDR3, as DNA: TGTGCCAGCAGCTTATTCGGGACAGGGGGACAGCCCCAGCATTTT.

V is TRBV3-1 (or the pseudogene TRBV3-2) and J is TRBJ1-1; perhaps TRBD1 as D (6 bases). Germline assignment: CDR1 LGHDT and CDR2 YNNKEL (reference sequence). CDR3 length: 14 residues. V was trimmed by 1 base and J by 5 bases, leaving 11 bases between them. The CDR3 coding sequence is TGTGCCAGCAGCCAAGGGGGGCGGCGAACTGAAGCTTTCTTT. It is translated as CASSQGGRRTEAFF.